Each of the 27 T cell receptor beta chains below was sequenced from the same sample in a study of cytomegalovirus exposure and HLA in healthy donors. The PCR ran on 60 Vbeta and 13 Jbeta primers. Using immunoSEQ multiplex PCR, the repertoire was profiled, and TCRdb retains in-frame clones only, with some absent. The data contain 120,000 to 150,000 clones, 64% of them singletons. Sequencing was carried out using PBMCs. The receptors were gathered from a young woman in good health and CMV-seropositive.

This clone was recorded a few times. The rearrangement joins TRBV5-6 to TRBJ1-4, with D tentatively TRBD1 (5 bases). The germline CDR1 and CDR2 sequences are SGHDT and YYEEEE. V lost 4 bases and J lost 2, with 9 bases in between. This CDR3 contains 14 residues. This chain's CDR3 is CASSIQVTNEKLFF. CDR3 in DNA: TGTGCCAGCAGCATACAGGTGACTAATGAAAAACTGTTTTTT.

This clone was seen a few times. The chain combines TRBV7-6 with TRBJ2-7; perhaps TRBD2 as D (6 bases). The CDR3 covers 12 residues. The germline V and J ends were trimmed by 5 bases and 7 bases, with 12 bases remaining between them. CDR1 and CDR2 from the germline V gene are SGHVS and FNYEAQ. The CDR3 loop reads CASSAGRGEQYF. The CDR3 DNA sequence: TGTGCCAGCAGCGCGGGACGCGGGGAGCAGTACTTC.

The gene calls are TRBV27 and TRBJ2-7; the D is unclear. CDR1 is MNHEY, CDR2 SMNVEV, per germline (reference sequence). Deletions cut 2 bases from V and 2 bases from J, with 16 bases between. The CDR3 consists of 16 residues. Here the CDR3 DNA reads TGTGCCAGCAGTTTAGGAGTTCGAACGCCACCCTACGAGCAGTACTTC. This sequence encodes CASSLGVRTPPYEQYF.

V and J are TRBV6-1 and TRBJ2-3, with D perhaps TRBD2 (6 bases). Between the trimmed V and J ends, which lost 6 bases and 0 bases, there was a span of 13 bases. CDR3 size: 15 residues. Germline V gene sequence: CDR1 MNHNS, CDR2 SASEGT. Here the CDR3 reads CASSREEGSTDTQYF. The CDR3 coding sequence is TGTGCCAGCAGCCGAGAGGAGGGCAGCACAGATACGCAGTATTTT.

Only a few counts were recorded for this clone. This chain links TRBV6-1 with TRBJ1-1; D may be TRBD1 (5 bases). Germline CDR1 reads MNHNS; CDR2 reads SASEGT. Between the trimmed V and J ends, which lost 4 bases and 5 bases, there was a span of 8 bases. The CDR3 length is 12 residues. The CDR3 sequence is CASSGQWTEAFF. In DNA, the CDR3 is TGTGCCAGCAGTGGACAGTGGACTGAAGCTTTCTTT.

This clone was picked up a small number of times. V gene TRBV15 combines with J gene TRBJ2-1; 10 nucleotides line up with TRBD2. The CDR3 sequence is 15 residues long. Trimming removed 7 bases from V and 4 bases from J; junction bases left unmatched: 7. Per germline, CDR1 LNHNV and CDR2 YYDKDF (reference sequence). This CDR3 is CATTVELAGYNEQFF. The CDR3 DNA reads as TGTGCCACCACGGTGGAACTAGCGGGATACAATGAGCAGTTCTTC.

The CDR3 bases are TGTGCCAGCAGCCAAGATGGGGCTAGCGGGGGTAGTTCAGATACGCAGTATTTT. Translation: CASSQDGASGGSSDTQYF. This rearrangement joins TRBV4-2 to TRBJ2-3; 10 nucleotides match TRBD2. J was trimmed by 4 bases and V by 0 bases; bases with no gene match: 10. The CDR3 runs 18 residues. Germline V lookup: CDR1 LGHNA, CDR2 YNFKEQ.

V is TRBV4-1 and J is TRBJ2-7, with D possibly being TRBD1 (5 bases). Germline CDR1 MGHRA, CDR2 YSYEKL. CDR3 length equals 14 residues. V shed 0 bases and J shed 12 bases, with 18 bases lying between them. The CDR3: CASSQDSYSSGRYF. CDR3 DNA: TGCGCCAGCAGCCAAGATTCTTACTCTTCAGGGCGGTACTTC.

J is TRBJ2-7 and V is TRBV7-8, with D perhaps TRBD2 (5 bases). Germline values: CDR1 SGHVS, CDR2 FQNEAQ. Trimming removed 0 bases from V and 2 bases from J, with 17 bases in between. The CDR3 runs to 17 residues. The CDR3 loop is CASSLAPPGGMPYEQYF. The CDR3 coding sequence is TGTGCCAGCAGCTTAGCGCCCCCCGGAGGCATGCCCTACGAGCAGTACTTC.

This clone was seen more than once but under ten times. The rearrangement joins TRBV2 to TRBJ2-1; 10 bases align to TRBD1. Germline loops: CDR1 SNHLY, CDR2 FYNNEI. V lost 7 bases and J lost 4; bases outside the gene matches: 4. The CDR3 runs to 14 residues. In DNA form, the CDR3 reads TGTGCCAGCAAGGGACAGGGGTTTTACAATGAGCAGTTCTTC. The encoded protein is CASKGQGFYNEQFF.

This rearrangement joins TRBV5-1 to TRBJ1-2; no firm D call. V lost 4 bases and J 6 bases, leaving 7 bases between the germline ends. The CDR3 contains 11 residues. CDR1 SGHRS and CDR2 YFSETQ come from the germline V gene. DNA for the CDR3: TGCGCCAGCAGCCGGGAAGATGGCTACACCTTC. Its translation is CASSREDGYTF.

The gene calls are TRBV19 and TRBJ2-1; 11 bases are shared with TRBD2. The length of the CDR3 is 16 residues. CDR1 and CDR2 from the germline V gene are LNHDA and SQIVND (reference sequence). Losses at the gene ends were 3 bases for V and 8 bases for J; bases not matched to a gene: 9. The CDR3 spells CASSMGLAGGGDEQFF. The DNA for the CDR3 is TGTGCCAGTAGTATGGGGCTAGCGGGAGGTGGGGATGAGCAGTTCTTC. The full variable domain, with the rest looked up from reference TRBV19 and TRBJ2-1, is DGGITQSPKYLFRKEGQNVTLSCEQNLNHDAMYWYRQDPGQGLRLIYYSQIVNDFQKGDIAEGYSVSREKKESFPLTVTSAQKNPTAFYLCASSMGLAGGGDEQFFGPGTRLTVL.

J is TRBJ2-7 and V is TRBV7-8, with a possible D match to TRBD2 (8 bases). CDR3 length equals 15 residues. The germline CDR1 and CDR2 sequences are SGHVS and FQNEAQ. The V and J ends lost 7 bases and 2 bases respectively, with 18 bases between them. The CDR3, as DNA: TGTGCCAGCACCGAGGGGGCGGGAGGCCCCTACGAGCAGTACTTC. This codes for CASTEGAGGPYEQYF.

This clone came up once. The chain combines TRBV15 with TRBJ1-5; 7 nucleotides line up with TRBD1. The CDR3 spans 20 residues. Germline loops: CDR1 LNHNV, CDR2 YYDKDF (reference sequence). Trimming cost V 0 bases and J 4 bases; bases outside gene matches: 18. The DNA of the CDR3 is TGTGCCACCAGCAGAGAAGATTACGTCAGGGGGTCTACGAAAAATCAGCCCCAGCATTTT. Translation gives CATSREDYVRGSTKNQPQHF.

This clone was observed a few times. V and J are TRBV5-1 and TRBJ2-5; 12 nucleotides align to TRBD2. The CDR3 runs 13 residues. V was clipped by 4 bases and J by 5 bases; unmatched bases: 0. From germline, CDR1 is SGHRS and CDR2 YFSETQ. CDR3 sequence: CASSGTSGETQYF. DNA of the CDR3: TGCGCCAGCAGCGGGACTAGCGGGGAGACCCAGTACTTC.

The sample holds a few counts of this clone. The chain combines TRBV10-3 with TRBJ1-1, with D uncertain. Trimming removed 10 bases at V and 7 bases at J, with 31 bases between. Germline CDR1 is ENHRY and CDR2 is SYGVKD. The CDR3 has 17 residues. CDR3 coding DNA: TGTGCCACCCTACCGTCCATTCTCCCGGAAGACATTGATGAAGCTTTCTTT. Translating it yields CATLPSILPEDIDEAFF.

As DNA, the CDR3 is TGTGCCAGCAGCTCCCTGACAGGTCCGGTTTACAATGAGCAGTTCTTC. Protein sequence: CASSSLTGPVYNEQFF. The J gene is TRBJ2-1, the V gene TRBV11-1; possible D gene TRBD1, 6 bases. CDR1 and CDR2 from the germline V gene are SGHAT and FQDESV (reference sequence). Trimming removed 4 bases from V and 4 bases from J, with 17 bases in between. There are 16 residues in the CDR3.

Notes on this clone: At one of its ends the junction is not consistent with the germline gene, which may arise from a read error. The chain has TRBV5-6 and TRBJ2-7; D may be TRBD2 (6 bases). This CDR3 contains 12 residues. From germline, CDR1 is SGHDT and CDR2 YYEEEE. The CDR3: CASSFGTSRSDF. CDR3 DNA: TGTGCCAGCAGCTTTGGGACTTCGCGCTCGGACTTC.

This clone was counted a few times. The genes are TRBV5-6 and TRBJ2-7; the D gene is possibly TRBD1 (6 bases). CDR1 SGHDT and CDR2 YYEEEE come from the germline V gene. This CDR3 spans 16 amino acids. The V end was cut by 0 bases, the J end by 3 bases, with 16 bases between. CDR3: CASSLGPPGQNYEQYF. CDR3 nucleotide sequence: TGTGCCAGCAGCTTGGGCCCCCCGGGACAAAACTACGAGCAGTACTTC.

V is TRBV5-4 and J is TRBJ1-4; D is unresolved. Germline assignment: CDR1 SGHNT and CDR2 YYREEE (reference sequence). The CDR3 has 14 residues. The germline V and J ends were trimmed by 4 bases and 3 bases, with 10 bases remaining between them. CDR3 nucleotides: TGTGCCAGCAGCGAGGGTTTGGCTAATGAAAAACTGTTTTTT. This sequence encodes CASSEGLANEKLFF.

On this clone: The sample carries other DNA sequences with the same CDR3. The V call is TRBV29-1, the J call TRBJ2-3; a possible D gene is TRBD1 (5 bases). Germline-derived CDR1 and CDR2 are SQVTM and ANQGSEA. Deletions cut 4 bases from V and 3 bases from J, with 8 bases between. The CDR3 spans 12 residues. The CDR3 nucleotides are TGCAGCGTTGGTCAGGGAACAGATACGCAGTATTTT. This translates into CSVGQGTDTQYF.

The chain has TRBV5-4 and TRBJ1-2; a weak D match, TRBD1 (5 bases). There are 12 residues in the CDR3. Germline CDR1 SGHNT, CDR2 YYREEE (reference sequence). Trimming removed 6 bases at V and 7 bases at J, with 13 bases between. The CDR3 here is CASTPMGGGYTF. Here the CDR3 DNA reads TGTGCCAGCACTCCAATGGGGGGTGGCTACACCTTC. Complete variable domain (other parts from reference TRBV5-4 and TRBJ1-2): ETGVTQSPTHLIKTRGQQVTLRCSSQSGHNTVSWYQQALGQGPQFIFQYYREEENGRGNFPPRFSGLQFPNYSSELNVNALELDDSALYLCASTPMGGGYTFGSGTRLTVV.

The count of this clone is one. The V call is TRBV5-1, the J call TRBJ2-7; perhaps TRBD1 as D (5 bases). Germline lookup yields CDR1 SGHRS and CDR2 YFSETQ. V was shortened by 4 bases and J by 3 bases, with 11 bases between the two germline ends. The CDR3 has 13 amino acids. The DNA of the CDR3 is TGCGCCAGCAGCACGTACCAGGGCTACGAGCAGTACTTC. Translation: CASSTYQGYEQYF.

This chain joins TRBV7-9 and TRBJ2-5, with TRBD2 matching over 15 bases. The CDR3 length is 15 residues. Germline V gene data show CDR1 as SEHNR and CDR2 as FQNEAQ (reference sequence). The V and J ends lost 4 bases and 13 bases, in that order; junction bases with no gene match: 10. This CDR3 reads CASSSSAGLAGGWYF. The DNA for the CDR3 is TGTGCCAGCAGCTCCTCCGCAGGACTAGCGGGAGGGTGGTACTTC. The variable domain in full, with the rest retrieved from reference TRBV7-9 and TRBJ2-5, is DTGVSQNPRHKITKRGQNVTFRCDPISEHNRLYWYRQTLGQGPEFLTYFQNEAQLEKSRLLSDRFSAERPKGSFSTLEIQRTEQGDSAMYLCASSSSAGLAGGWYFGPGTRLLVL.

The V and J genes are TRBV27 and TRBJ2-7, with D possibly being TRBD2 (7 bases). Per germline, CDR1 MNHEY and CDR2 SMNVEV (reference sequence). The ends were cut back, 2 bases at V and 1 base at J, with 12 bases in the middle. The CDR3 spans 15 residues. This chain's CDR3 is CASSLRRGPSYEQYF. In nucleotides, the CDR3 is TGTGCCAGCAGTTTACGGCGGGGGCCTTCCTACGAGCAGTACTTC.

This chain uses TRBV11-2 with TRBJ1-1, with D possibly TRBD1 on 5 matching bases. CDR1 and CDR2 (germline): SGHAT, FQNNGV. The CDR3 is 13 residues long. Trimming left V 8 bases short and J 3 bases short, with 13 bases between. CDR3 loop: CASSDGTDTEAFF. The CDR3 DNA follows: TGTGCCAGCTCTGATGGGACTGACACTGAAGCTTTCTTT.

This chain joins TRBV14 and TRBJ2-7; maybe TRBD2 (6 bases). Looked up from germline, CDR1 is SGHDN and CDR2 is FVKESK. This CDR3 contains 15 residues. The V gene lost 1 base and the J gene lost 4 bases, with 14 bases spanning the gap. CDR3 loop: CASSQVYAGPYEQYF. The CDR3 nucleotides are TGTGCCAGCAGCCAAGTATACGCGGGGCCTTACGAGCAGTACTTC. Drawing the rest from reference TRBV14 and TRBJ2-7, the complete variable domain is EAGVTQFPSHSVIEKGQTVTLRCDPISGHDNLYWYRRVMGKEIKFLLHFVKESKQDESGMPNNRFLAERTGGTYSTLKVQPAELEDSGVYFCASSQVYAGPYEQYFGPGTRLTVT.